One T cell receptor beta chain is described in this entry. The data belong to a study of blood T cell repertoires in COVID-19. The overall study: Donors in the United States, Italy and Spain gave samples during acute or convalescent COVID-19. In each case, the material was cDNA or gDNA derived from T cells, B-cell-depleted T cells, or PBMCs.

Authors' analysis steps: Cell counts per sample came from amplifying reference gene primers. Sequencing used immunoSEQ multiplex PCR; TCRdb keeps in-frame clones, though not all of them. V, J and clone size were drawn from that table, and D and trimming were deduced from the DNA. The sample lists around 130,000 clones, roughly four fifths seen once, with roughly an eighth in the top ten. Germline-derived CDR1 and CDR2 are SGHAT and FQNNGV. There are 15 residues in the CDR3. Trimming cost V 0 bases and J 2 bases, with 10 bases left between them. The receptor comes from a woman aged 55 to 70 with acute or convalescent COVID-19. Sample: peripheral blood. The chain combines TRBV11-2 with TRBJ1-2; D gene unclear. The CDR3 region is CASSLDRVGNYGYTF. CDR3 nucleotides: TGTGCCAGCAGCTTAGATCGGGTAGGAAACTATGGCTACACCTTC.